A selection of T cell receptor beta chains follows, all from one sample in a study of shared clonotypes between healthy human individuals. Data came from immunoSEQ multiplex PCR; TCRdb stores just in-frame clones and leaves some out. This sample has about 870,000 clones, with 85% to 95% found just once. The sample was naive CD8+ T cells sorted from blood. Receptors were obtained from a man in his thirties or forties in good health. The CDR3 runs from the conserved cysteine through the conserved F or W. Each record gives: V gene, CDR3 protein.

TRBV2,CASTLGQGHNEQFF
TRBV5-1,CASIADTYEQYF
TRBV28,CASSLDNSNQPQHF
TRBV25-1,CASSEGPRLADTQYF
TRBV6-5,CASSPGAGVYYEQYF
TRBV20-1,CSAQTGDEQFF
TRBV21-1,CASSNETSGNTDTQYF
TRBV19,CASSNLGDYEQFF
TRBV18,CASSLTAGLARYNEQFF
TRBV7-9,CASSLALASSAYEQYF
TRBV29-1,CSVTGLAGPQYF
TRBV28,CASSLGIAGEEQYF
TRBV4-3,CASSQDSTSGKGFFQYF
TRBV28,CASSRPPYEQYF
TRBV4-1,CASSFVEGTVYEQYF
TRBV5-5,CASSLATSGTYEQYF
TRBV6-5,CASSPLPITYGYTF
TRBV9,CASSPERVAGPGYEQYF
TRBV7-2,CASSKGTGLAGVEQYF
TRBV29-1,CSVSGLAYPSTDTQYF
TRBV7-2,CASSRDGKTIYF
TRBV4-1,CASSPPGTGPTDTQYF
TRBV7-9,CACRAAGPTDNEQFF
TRBV6-1,CASSEWRTNEQFF
TRBV27,CASSARHHSTDTQYF
TRBV7-9,CASRGFYEQYF
TRBV7-6,CASSLPPGVRETQYF
TRBV28,CASSATPVSGANVLTF
TRBV27,CASSWDDQNTEAFF
TRBV19,CASSRTGGSRKGHDQPQHF
TRBV10-2,CASSEIAGGVDTGELFF
TRBV7-8,CASSTGTGWEQYF
TRBV28,CASSVGRVNTGELFF
TRBV15,CATSRELAGGSDTQYF
TRBV4-3,CASSQSLSRGRELFF
TRBV7-3,CASSSDEKTGEETQYF
TRBV10-2,CASSEWGGTPYF
TRBV13,CASSLPDLTGELFF
TRBV28,CASRPPYRDGEQYF
TRBV9,CASSVEKNEQYF
TRBV5-8,CASSSLTDTQYF